Listed here are 21 T cell receptor beta chains from one sample, sequenced in a study of metastatic and nonmetastatic thyroid tumors. Each patient went into thyroid surgery without having received any treatment. With MiXCR, TCRdb reprocessed the PCR reads. The sample has approximately 6,300 clones, 30% to 35% seen once. Sequencing was done on a sample of adjacent normal tissue. The receptors derive from a male donor with papillary thyroid cancer or a benign thyroid nodule (not recorded which). Some clones in this sample may be carry-over from other donors' samples.

A few counts support this clone. The chain employs TRBV27 and TRBJ2-3, with TRBD1 matching over 10 bases. The CDR3 spans 15 residues. Trimming cost V 5 bases and J 3 bases; bases outside gene matches: 5. CDR1 and CDR2 (germline): MNHEY, SMNVEV (reference sequence). The CDR3: CASSPGTGVTDTQYF. As DNA, the CDR3 is TGTGCCAGCAGTCCGGGGACAGGGGTTACAGATACGCAGTATTTT.

This clone was picked up a small number of times. The rearrangement joins TRBV2 to TRBJ2-7; TRBD2 matches 10 bases. Germline loops: CDR1 SNHLY, CDR2 FYNNEI. The CDR3 runs 14 residues. V shed 3 bases, J shed 7 bases, and the junction held 6 bases outside the gene matches. CDR3 region: CASSESSGRGEQYF. The CDR3 coding sequence is TGTGCCAGCAGTGAGTCTAGCGGGAGAGGAGAGCAGTACTTC.

This clone appeared a few times. The CDR3 is CASSQDRSGSSSSYNEQFF. CDR3 DNA: TGTGCCAGCAGCCAAGATCGTAGTGGGAGTTCGAGCTCCTACAATGAGCAGTTCTTC. The genes are TRBV3-1 and TRBJ2-1; D is possibly TRBD2 (5 bases). V lost 0 bases and J lost 0, with 18 bases in between. CDR3 length equals 19 residues. Germline V gene data show CDR1 as LGHDT and CDR2 as YNNKEL (reference sequence).

The chain uses TRBV20-1 and TRBJ1-4; 9 nucleotides align to TRBD1. The CDR3 is 15 residues long. Unmatched junction bases numbered 12, after V lost 5 bases and J lost 8 bases. Germline lookup yields CDR1 DFQATT and CDR2 SNEGSKA (reference sequence). As DNA, the CDR3 is TGCAGTGCTGAGGATTTGGACAGGGGAGGCGAAAAACTGTTTTTT. Translated, it gives CSAEDLDRGGEKLFF.

This rearrangement joins TRBV11-3 to TRBJ2-7, with 7 bases aligning to TRBD2. V shed 2 bases, J shed 7 bases, and the junction held 11 bases outside the gene matches. This CDR3 is 15 amino acids long. Germline loops: CDR1 SGHNT, CDR2 YENEEA. The CDR3 DNA reads TGTGCCAGCAGCTTACGCTTCGCGGGAGAGGGGGAGCAGTACTTC. This gives the protein CASSLRFAGEGEQYF.

The gene calls are TRBV18 and TRBJ2-6; 11 bases match TRBD2. Germline-derived CDR1 and CDR2 are KGHSH and LQKENI. This CDR3 region has 18 residues. Trimming took 10 bases from V and 3 from J; bases not matched to a gene: 14. The CDR3 nucleotides are TGTGCCACCTCCTCTAGCGGGGGGTCCCTCTTTGGGGCCAACGTCCTGACTTTC. Translated: CATSSSGGSLFGANVLTF.

This clone was seen a handful of times. J is TRBJ1-1 and V is TRBV6-1, with D unclear. Germline CDR1 and CDR2: MNHNS and SASEGT. V lost 6 bases, J lost 1 base, and 9 bases lay in between. The CDR3 length is 13 residues. The CDR3 DNA reads as TGTGCCAGCAGGGGCTGGAAGAACACTGAAGCTTTCTTT. Translating it yields CASRGWKNTEAFF.

This clone was picked up a small number of times. Germline is not matched at one junction end, which may reflect a read error. The rearrangement joins TRBV6-2 or TRBV6-3 to TRBJ2-5; 13 bases fit TRBD2. The germline gives CDR1 MNHEY, CDR2 SVGEGT. The CDR3 is 18 residues long. The CDR3 sequence: CASSYVRTSGSSQETQYF. CDR3 nucleotides: TGTGCCAGCAGTTACGTGCGGACTAGCGGGAGCAGCCAAGAGACCCAATACTTC.

This clone was seen more than once but under ten times. The chain recombines TRBV28 with TRBJ1-1; D might be TRBD1 (5 bases). The CDR3 loop spans 14 amino acids. V dropped 1 base and J dropped 10 bases, with 16 bases sitting between them. Germline lookup yields CDR1 MDHEN and CDR2 SYDVKM. The CDR3 DNA sequence: TGTGCCAGCAGTTTATCGGGTAGGGGCGAAGTAGCTTTCTTT. Translation: CASSLSGRGEVAFF.

The gene calls are TRBV5-1 and TRBJ1-3; no clear D. From germline, CDR1 is SGHRS and CDR2 YFSETQ. Trimming left V 3 bases short and J 4 bases short, with 11 bases between. CDR3 length equals 14 residues. CDR3 loop: CASSSTVGGNTIYF. The CDR3 DNA reads as TGCGCCAGCAGCTCCACAGTAGGGGGAAACACCATATATTTT.

The chain recombines TRBV30 with TRBJ2-1; TRBD1 aligns across 7 bases. Germline trimming cut 4 bases from V and 2 bases from J; bases unmatched to any gene: 5. This CDR3 spans 14 amino acids. Germline CDR1 and CDR2: GTSNPN and SVGIG (reference sequence). The CDR3 region is CAWMGRGPYNEQFF. CDR3 coding DNA: TGTGCCTGGATGGGTAGGGGGCCCTACAATGAGCAGTTCTTC.

There are a few counts of this clone. V gene TRBV6-5 combines with J gene TRBJ1-1; D remains ambiguous. Per the germline V gene, CDR1 is MNHEY and CDR2 is SVGAGI. V was clipped by 0 bases and J by 8 bases, with 10 bases between them. The CDR3 spans 13 residues. The CDR3 sequence: CASSYSHSYEAFF. CDR3 sequence (DNA): TGTGCCAGCAGTTACTCGCATTCCTACGAAGCTTTCTTT.

V gene TRBV6-2 or TRBV6-3 combines with J gene TRBJ2-4; 13 positions agree with TRBD2. There are 20 residues in the CDR3. Germline CDR1 MNHEY, CDR2 SVGEGT. The CDR3 DNA reads TGTGCAGGCAACTCCATGGCAACTACTAGCGGGAGGGTTACCAAAAACATTCAGTACTTC. Translating gives CAGNSMATTSGRVTKNIQYF.

This clone turned up a few times. The sample carries other DNA sequences with the same CDR3. The chain carries TRBV30 and TRBJ1-4; D is unresolved. The ends were cut back, 1 base at V and 5 bases at J, with 8 bases in the middle. There are 13 residues in the CDR3. Looked up from germline, CDR1 is GTSNPN and CDR2 is SVGIG (reference sequence). The CDR3 DNA reads TGTGCCTGGAGTGCCAGACCAAATGAAAAACTGTTTTTT. It yields the protein CAWSARPNEKLFF.

This sequence joins TRBV10-1 and TRBJ2-7; D is perhaps TRBD1 (6 bases). Deletions cut 4 bases from V and 0 bases from J, with 13 bases between. Germline CDR1 is WNHNN and CDR2 is SYGVQD (reference sequence). This CDR3 is built from 15 residues. DNA of the CDR3: TGCGCCAGCAGTGGGACCGGGACAAGCTCCTACGAGCAGTACTTC. This translates into CASSGTGTSSYEQYF.

This rearrangement joins TRBV5-1 to TRBJ1-2; D is perhaps TRBD1 (5 bases). The germline V and J ends were trimmed by 0 bases and 5 bases, with 14 bases remaining between them. CDR1 is SGHRS and CDR2 is YFSETQ in the germline V gene. The CDR3 covers 15 residues. CDR3 in amino acids: CASSLVLQGGYGYTF. CDR3 sequence (DNA): TGCGCCAGCAGCTTGGTACTTCAGGGTGGGTATGGCTACACCTTC.

The chain has TRBV9 and TRBJ1-2; 12 bases align to TRBD1. V trimming: 1 base; J trimming: 7 bases; junction bases outside the gene matches: 5. Germline V lookup: CDR1 SGDLS, CDR2 YYNGEE. The length of the CDR3 is 15 residues. This CDR3 is CASSVSGTGGGGYTF. Written as DNA, the CDR3 is TGTGCCAGCAGCGTATCTGGGACAGGGGGCGGTGGCTACACCTTC.

The chain combines TRBV15 with TRBJ2-3, with 11 nucleotides matching TRBD2. The CDR3 runs to 18 residues. V trimming: 0 bases; J trimming: 6 bases; junction bases outside the gene matches: 11. Germline lookup yields CDR1 LNHNV and CDR2 YYDKDF (reference sequence). The CDR3 nucleotides read TGTGCCACCAGCAGAGATATACTAGCGGGAGATCAAGGGGATACGCAGTATTTT. It translates to CATSRDILAGDQGDTQYF.

The chain joins TRBV9 to TRBJ2-2; D is unclear. Trimming removed 4 bases from V and 2 bases from J, with 18 bases in between. This CDR3 has 17 amino acids. Germline values: CDR1 SGDLS, CDR2 YYNGEE. The CDR3 nucleotides read TGTGCCAGCAGCCCCCGTACTTTCGGGTTAAACACCGGGGAGCTGTTTTTT. Translation: CASSPRTFGLNTGELFF.

By share of the sample, this clone is medium-sized. This chain uses TRBV25-1 with TRBJ2-5; 13 bases fit TRBD2. Trimming at V came to 4 bases and at J to 5 bases, leaving 4 bases not matched to a gene. This CDR3 comprises 15 residues. The germline V gene has CDR1 MGHDK and CDR2 SYGVNS. The CDR3: CASSVLTSGRETQYF. CDR3 nucleotide sequence: TGTGCCAGCAGTGTACTGACTAGCGGGAGGGAGACCCAGTACTTC.

There are a few counts of this clone. The genes are TRBV6-2 or TRBV6-3 and TRBJ2-7; D is ambiguous. The CDR3 has 16 residues. Germline CDR1 reads MNHEY; CDR2 reads SVGEGT. Between the trimmed V and J ends, which lost 6 bases and 7 bases, there was a span of 25 bases. The CDR3, as DNA: TGTGCCAGCAGACATACCCCCCCGATTGGTTCTGGGGAGCAGTACTTC. Protein: CASRHTPPIGSGEQYF.